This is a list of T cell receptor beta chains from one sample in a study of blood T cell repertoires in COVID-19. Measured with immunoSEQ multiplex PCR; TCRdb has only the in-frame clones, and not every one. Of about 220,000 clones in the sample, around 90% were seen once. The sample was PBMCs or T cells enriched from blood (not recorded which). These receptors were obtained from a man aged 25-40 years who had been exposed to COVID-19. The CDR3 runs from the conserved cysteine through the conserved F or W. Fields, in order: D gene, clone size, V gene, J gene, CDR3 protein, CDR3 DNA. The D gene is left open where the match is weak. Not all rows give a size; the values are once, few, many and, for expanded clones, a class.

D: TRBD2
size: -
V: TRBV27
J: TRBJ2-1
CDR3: CASSQGIAGLFF
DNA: TGTGCCAGCAGTCAGGGCATAGCGGGTTTGTTCTTC

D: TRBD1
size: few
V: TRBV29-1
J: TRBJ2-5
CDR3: CSVVTGIETQYF
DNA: TGCAGCGTTGTGACAGGGATAGAGACCCAGTACTTC

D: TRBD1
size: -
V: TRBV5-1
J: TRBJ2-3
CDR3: CASSLQGVGADTQYF
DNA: TGCGCCAGCAGCTTGCAGGGGGTTGGGGCAGATACGCAGTATTTT

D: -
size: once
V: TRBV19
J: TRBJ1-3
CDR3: CASSIRTSSGNTIYF
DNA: TGTGCCAGTAGTATACGGACAAGCTCTGGAAACACCATATATTTT

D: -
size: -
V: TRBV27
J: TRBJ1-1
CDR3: CASSFLARVNTEAFF
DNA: TGTGCCAGCAGTTTTTTGGCCAGGGTTAACACTGAAGCTTTCTTT

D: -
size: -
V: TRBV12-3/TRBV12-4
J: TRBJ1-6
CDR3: CASSTGRNSPLHF
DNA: TGTGCCAGCAGTACAGGCAGGAATTCACCCCTCCACTTT

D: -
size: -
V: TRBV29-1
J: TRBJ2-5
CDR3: CSVSPGTQETQYF
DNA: TGCAGCGTATCCCCCGGGACTCAAGAGACCCAGTACTTC

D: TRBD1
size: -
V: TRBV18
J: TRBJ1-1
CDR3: CASSLDRGRSAEAFF
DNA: TGTGCCAGCTCATTGGACAGGGGGCGGTCCGCGGAAGCTTTCTTT

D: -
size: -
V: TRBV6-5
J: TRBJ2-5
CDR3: CASSYSTSGVVETQYF
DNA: TGTGCCAGCAGTTACTCGACATCGGGGGTTGTGGAGACCCAGTACTTC

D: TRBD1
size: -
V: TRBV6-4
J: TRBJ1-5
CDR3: CASSEEQGVGQPQHF
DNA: TGTGCCAGCAGTGAGGAGCAGGGGGTAGGTCAGCCCCAGCATTTT

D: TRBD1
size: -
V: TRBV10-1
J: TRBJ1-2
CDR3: CASSELGIGLQGLGRGYGYTF
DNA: TGCGCCAGCAGTGAACTAGGGATAGGATTACAGGGGTTAGGCAGGGGATATGGCTACACCTTC

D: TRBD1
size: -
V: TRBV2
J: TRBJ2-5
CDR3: CASNGMDRGEETQYF
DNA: TGTGCCAGCAATGGGATGGACAGGGGTGAGGAGACCCAGTACTTC

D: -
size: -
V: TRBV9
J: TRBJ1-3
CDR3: CASSQGEGVTGNTIYF
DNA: TGTGCCAGCTCCCAAGGGGAGGGGGTAACTGGAAACACCATATATTTT

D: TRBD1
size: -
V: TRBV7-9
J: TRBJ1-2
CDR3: CASSLDGQGARGYTF
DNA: TGTGCCAGCAGCTTAGATGGACAGGGGGCGCGTGGCTACACCTTC

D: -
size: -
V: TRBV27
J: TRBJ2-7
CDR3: CASSLTGPYEQYF
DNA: TGTGCCAGCAGTTTAACAGGTCCCTACGAGCAGTACTTC

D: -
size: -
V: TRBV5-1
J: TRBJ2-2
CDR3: CASSFTGSTGELFF
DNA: TGCGCCAGCAGCTTTACAGGGTCCACCGGGGAGCTGTTTTTT

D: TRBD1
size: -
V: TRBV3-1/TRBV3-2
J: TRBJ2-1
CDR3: CASSRKMFGQGLEDEQFF
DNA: TGTGCCAGCAGCCGGAAGATGTTCGGACAGGGGTTGGAGGATGAGCAGTTCTTC

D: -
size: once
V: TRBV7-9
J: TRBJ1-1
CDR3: CASSLKIDTEAFF
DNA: TGTGCCAGCAGCCTCAAAATAGACACTGAAGCTTTCTTT

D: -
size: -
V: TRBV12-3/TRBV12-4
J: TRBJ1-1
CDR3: CASSLWGAEAFF
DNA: TGTGCCAGCAGTTTGTGGGGGGCTGAAGCTTTCTTT

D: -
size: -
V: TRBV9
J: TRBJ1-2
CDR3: CASSVGAFGEDGYTF
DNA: TGTGCCAGCAGCGTAGGAGCGTTCGGTGAAGATGGCTACACCTTC

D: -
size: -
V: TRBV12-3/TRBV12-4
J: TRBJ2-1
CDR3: CASSLRQYNEQFF
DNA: TGTGCCAGCAGTTTACGACAGTACAATGAGCAGTTCTTC

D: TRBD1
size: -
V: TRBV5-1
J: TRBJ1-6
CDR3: CASSAWDRENSPLHF
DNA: TGCGCCAGCAGCGCGTGGGACAGGGAGAATTCACCCCTCCACTTT

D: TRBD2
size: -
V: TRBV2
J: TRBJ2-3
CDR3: CASSEVSSGIGTDTQYF
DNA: TGTGCCAGCAGTGAGGTTTCTAGCGGCATTGGGACAGATACGCAGTATTTT

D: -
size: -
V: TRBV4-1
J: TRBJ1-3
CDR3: CASSRQGLSGNTIYF
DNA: TGCGCCAGCAGCCGTCAGGGTCTCTCTGGAAACACCATATATTTT

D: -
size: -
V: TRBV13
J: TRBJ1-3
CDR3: CASSLDGGTYSGNTIYF
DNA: TGTGCCAGCAGCTTAGACGGGGGAACCTATTCTGGAAACACCATATATTTT